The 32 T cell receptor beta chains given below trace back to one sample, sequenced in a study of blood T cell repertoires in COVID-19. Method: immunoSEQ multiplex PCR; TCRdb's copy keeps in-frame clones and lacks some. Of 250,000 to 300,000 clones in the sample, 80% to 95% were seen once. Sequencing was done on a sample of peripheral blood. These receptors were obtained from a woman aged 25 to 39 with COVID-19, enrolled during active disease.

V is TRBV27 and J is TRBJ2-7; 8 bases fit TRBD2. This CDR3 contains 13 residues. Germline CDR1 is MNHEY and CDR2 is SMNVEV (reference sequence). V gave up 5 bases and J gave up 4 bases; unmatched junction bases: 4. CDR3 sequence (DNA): TGTGCCAGCAGTCCGACGGGAGGGTACGAGCAGTACTTC. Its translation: CASSPTGGYEQYF.

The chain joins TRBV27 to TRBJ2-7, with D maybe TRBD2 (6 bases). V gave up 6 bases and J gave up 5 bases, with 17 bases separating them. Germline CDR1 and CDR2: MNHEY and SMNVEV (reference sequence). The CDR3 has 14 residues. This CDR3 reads CASSHLARFDEQYF. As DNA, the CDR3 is TGTGCCAGCAGCCATCTAGCGAGGTTCGACGAGCAGTACTTC.

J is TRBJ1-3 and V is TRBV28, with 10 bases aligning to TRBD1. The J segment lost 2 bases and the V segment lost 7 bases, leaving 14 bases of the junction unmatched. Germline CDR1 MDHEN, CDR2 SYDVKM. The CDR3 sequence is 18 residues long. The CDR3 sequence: CASKLPGQGIDAGNTIYF. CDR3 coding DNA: TGTGCCAGCAAATTACCGGGACAGGGGATCGATGCTGGAAACACCATATATTTT.

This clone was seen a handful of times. DNA of the CDR3: TGTGCCAGCAGTTTTCGGGAGAATTCACCCCTCCACTTT. Its protein is CASSFRENSPLHF. The chain uses TRBV27 and TRBJ1-6; no clear D. V dropped 3 bases and J dropped 7 bases, with 7 bases sitting between them. This CDR3 contains 13 residues. Germline loops: CDR1 MNHEY, CDR2 SMNVEV (reference sequence).

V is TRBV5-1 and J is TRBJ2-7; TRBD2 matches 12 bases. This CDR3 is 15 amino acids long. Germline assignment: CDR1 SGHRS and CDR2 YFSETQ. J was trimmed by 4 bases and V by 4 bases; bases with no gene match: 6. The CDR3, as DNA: TGCGCCAGCAGCGTGACTAGCGGGAGAACTTACGAGCAGTACTTC. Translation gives CASSVTSGRTYEQYF.

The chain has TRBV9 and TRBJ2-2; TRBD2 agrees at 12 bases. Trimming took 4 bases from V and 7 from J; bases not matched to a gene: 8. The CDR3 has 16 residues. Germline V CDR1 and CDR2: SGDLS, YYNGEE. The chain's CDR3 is CASSKLAGGRSGELFF. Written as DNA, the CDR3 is TGTGCCAGCAGCAAACTAGCGGGAGGACGGAGCGGGGAGCTGTTTTTT. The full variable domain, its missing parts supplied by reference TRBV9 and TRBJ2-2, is DSGVTQTPKHLITATGQRVTLRCSPRSGDLSVYWYQQSLDQGLQFLIQYYNGEERAKGNILERFSAQQFPDLHSELNLSSLELGDSALYFCASSKLAGGRSGELFFGEGSRLTVL.

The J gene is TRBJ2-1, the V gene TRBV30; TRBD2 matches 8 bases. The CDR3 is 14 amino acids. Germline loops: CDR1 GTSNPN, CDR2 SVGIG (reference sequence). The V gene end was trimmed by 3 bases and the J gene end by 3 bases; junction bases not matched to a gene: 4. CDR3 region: CAWRRGVGYNEQFF. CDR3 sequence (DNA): TGTGCCTGGAGGCGGGGGGTGGGCTACAATGAGCAGTTCTTC.

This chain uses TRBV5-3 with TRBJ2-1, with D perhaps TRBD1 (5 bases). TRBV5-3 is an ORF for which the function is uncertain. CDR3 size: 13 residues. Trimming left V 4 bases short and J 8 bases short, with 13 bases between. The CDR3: CARSPESRDEQFF. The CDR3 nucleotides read TGTGCCAGAAGCCCTGAGTCCAGGGATGAGCAGTTCTTC.

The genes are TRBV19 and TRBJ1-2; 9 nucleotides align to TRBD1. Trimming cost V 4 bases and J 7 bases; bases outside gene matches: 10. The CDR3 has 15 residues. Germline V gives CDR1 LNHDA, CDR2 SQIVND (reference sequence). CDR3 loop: CASSRRDRDSSGYTF. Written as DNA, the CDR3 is TGTGCCAGTAGTAGACGGGACAGGGATTCGTCTGGCTACACCTTC.

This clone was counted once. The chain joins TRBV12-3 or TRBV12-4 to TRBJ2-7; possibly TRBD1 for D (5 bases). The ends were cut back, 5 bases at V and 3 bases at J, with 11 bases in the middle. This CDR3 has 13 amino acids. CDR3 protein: CASSPDSDYEQYF. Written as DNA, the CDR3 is TGTGCCAGCAGTCCCGACAGCGACTACGAGCAGTACTTC.

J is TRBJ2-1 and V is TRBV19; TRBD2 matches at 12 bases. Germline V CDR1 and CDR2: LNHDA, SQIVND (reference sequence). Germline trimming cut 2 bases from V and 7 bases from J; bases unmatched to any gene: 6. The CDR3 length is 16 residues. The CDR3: CASSISGLAGQNEQFF. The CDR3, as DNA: TGTGCCAGTAGTATATCTGGACTAGCGGGACAGAATGAGCAGTTCTTC.

Here the CDR3 reads CASSEARGAPSSGYTF. CDR3 in DNA: TGTGCCAGCAGTGAAGCGCGGGGCGCCCCATCGTCTGGCTACACCTTC. V and J are TRBV2 and TRBJ1-2; D may be TRBD1 (5 bases). Deletions cut 0 bases from V and 7 bases from J, with 18 bases between. CDR3 length: 16 residues. Germline values: CDR1 SNHLY, CDR2 FYNNEI.

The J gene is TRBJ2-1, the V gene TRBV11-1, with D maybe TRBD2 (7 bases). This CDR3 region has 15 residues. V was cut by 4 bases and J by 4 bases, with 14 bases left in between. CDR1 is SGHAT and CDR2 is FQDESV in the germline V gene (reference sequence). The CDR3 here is CASSYRRGAYNEQFF. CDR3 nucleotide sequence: TGTGCCAGCAGCTATAGACGGGGGGCATACAATGAGCAGTTCTTC.

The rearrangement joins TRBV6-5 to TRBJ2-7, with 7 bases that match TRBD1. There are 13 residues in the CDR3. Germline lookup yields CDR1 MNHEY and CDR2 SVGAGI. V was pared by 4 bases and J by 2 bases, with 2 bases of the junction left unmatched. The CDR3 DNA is TGTGCCAGCAGTTTAGACAGGGCCTACGAGCAGTACTTC. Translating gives CASSLDRAYEQYF.

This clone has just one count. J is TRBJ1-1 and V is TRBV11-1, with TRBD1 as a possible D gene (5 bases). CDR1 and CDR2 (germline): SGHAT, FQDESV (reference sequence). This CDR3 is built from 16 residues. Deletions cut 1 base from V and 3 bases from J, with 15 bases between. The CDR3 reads CASSLVRAGVDTEAFF. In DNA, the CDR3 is TGTGCCAGCAGCTTAGTCCGGGCGGGGGTGGACACTGAAGCTTTCTTT. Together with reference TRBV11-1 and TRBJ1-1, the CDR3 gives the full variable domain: EAEVAQSPRYKITEKSQAVAFWCDPISGHATLYWYRQILGQGPELLVQFQDESVVDDSQLPKDRFSAERLKGVDSTLKIQPAELGDSAMYLCASSLVRAGVDTEAFFGQGTRLTVV.

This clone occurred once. CDR3 region: CASSLGTVNTEAFF. CDR3 sequence (DNA): TGCGCCAGCAGCTTGGGGACAGTGAACACTGAAGCTTTCTTT. The chain employs TRBV5-1 and TRBJ1-1; D is possibly TRBD1 (6 bases). The CDR3 is made up of 14 amino acids. Germline assignment: CDR1 SGHRS and CDR2 YFSETQ. V lost 0 bases to trimming and J lost 0 bases, with 6 bases between them.

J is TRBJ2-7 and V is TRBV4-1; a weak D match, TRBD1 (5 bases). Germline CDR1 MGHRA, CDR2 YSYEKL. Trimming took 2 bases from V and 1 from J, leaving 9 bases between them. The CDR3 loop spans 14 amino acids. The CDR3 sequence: CASSQRTGSYEQYF. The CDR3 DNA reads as TGCGCCAGCAGCCAACGAACAGGATCCTACGAGCAGTACTTC.

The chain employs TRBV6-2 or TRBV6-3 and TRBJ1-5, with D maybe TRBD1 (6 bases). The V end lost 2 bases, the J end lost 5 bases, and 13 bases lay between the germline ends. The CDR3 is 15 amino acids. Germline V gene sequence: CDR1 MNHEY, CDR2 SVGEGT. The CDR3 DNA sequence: TGTGCCAGCAGTTACGAAGCAGGGGCAGATCAGCCCCAGCATTTT. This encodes CASSYEAGADQPQHF.

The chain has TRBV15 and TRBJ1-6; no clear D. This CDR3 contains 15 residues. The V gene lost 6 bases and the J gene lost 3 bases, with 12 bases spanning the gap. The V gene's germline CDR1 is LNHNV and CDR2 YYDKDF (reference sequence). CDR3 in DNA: TGTGCCACCAGAAAGGAGAGAAGCTATAATTCACCCCTCCACTTT. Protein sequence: CATRKERSYNSPLHF.

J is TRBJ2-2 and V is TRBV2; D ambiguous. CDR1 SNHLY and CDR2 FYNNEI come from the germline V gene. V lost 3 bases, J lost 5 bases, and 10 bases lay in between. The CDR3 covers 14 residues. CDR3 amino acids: CASSDPPQTGELFF. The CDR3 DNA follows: TGTGCCAGCAGTGACCCCCCTCAGACCGGGGAGCTGTTTTTT. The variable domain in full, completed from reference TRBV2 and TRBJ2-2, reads EPEVTQTPSHQVTQMGQEVILRCVPISNHLYFYWYRQILGQKVEFLVSFYNNEISEKSEIFDDQFSVERPDGSNFTLKIRSTKLEDSAMYFCASSDPPQTGELFFGEGSRLTVL.

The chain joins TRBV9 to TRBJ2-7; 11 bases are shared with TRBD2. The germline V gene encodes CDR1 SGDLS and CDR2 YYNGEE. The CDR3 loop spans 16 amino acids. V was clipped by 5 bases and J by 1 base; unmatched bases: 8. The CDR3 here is CASSSRTSGGSYEQYF. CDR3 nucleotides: TGTGCCAGCAGTAGCAGAACTAGCGGGGGATCCTACGAGCAGTACTTC.

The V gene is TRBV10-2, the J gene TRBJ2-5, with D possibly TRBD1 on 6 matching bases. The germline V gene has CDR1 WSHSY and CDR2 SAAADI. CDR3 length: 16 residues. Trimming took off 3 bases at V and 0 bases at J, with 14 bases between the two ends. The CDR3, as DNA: TGCGCCAGCAGTGATCCCACAGGACAGAACCAAGAGACCCAGTACTTC. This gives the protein CASSDPTGQNQETQYF.

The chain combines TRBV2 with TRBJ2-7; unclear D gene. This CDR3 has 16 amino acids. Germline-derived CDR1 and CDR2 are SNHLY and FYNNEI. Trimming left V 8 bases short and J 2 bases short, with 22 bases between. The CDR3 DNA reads TGTGCCAGCTTTCCTAGTTGGGTGAGCATTGCCTACGAGCAGTACTTC. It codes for CASFPSWVSIAYEQYF.

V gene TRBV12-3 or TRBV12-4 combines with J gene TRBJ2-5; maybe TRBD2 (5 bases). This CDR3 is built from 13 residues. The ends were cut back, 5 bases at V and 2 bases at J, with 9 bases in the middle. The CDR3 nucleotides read TGTGCCAGCAGTCCAGCGGATCAAGAGACCCAGTACTTC. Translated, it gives CASSPADQETQYF.

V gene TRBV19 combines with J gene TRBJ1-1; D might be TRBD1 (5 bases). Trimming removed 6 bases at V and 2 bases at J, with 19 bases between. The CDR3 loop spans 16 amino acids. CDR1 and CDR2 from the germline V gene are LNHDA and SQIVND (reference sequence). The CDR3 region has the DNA TGTGCCAGTAGGCGGTCCAATATGGGGGGTAACACTGAAGCTTTCTTT. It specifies CASRRSNMGGNTEAFF.

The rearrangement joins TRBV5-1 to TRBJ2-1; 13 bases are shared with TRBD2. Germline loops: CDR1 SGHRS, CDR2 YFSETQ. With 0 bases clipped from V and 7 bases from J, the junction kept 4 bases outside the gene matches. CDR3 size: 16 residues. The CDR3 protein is CASSLAGTSGKNEQFF. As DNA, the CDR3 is TGCGCCAGCAGCTTGGCCGGGACTAGCGGGAAAAATGAGCAGTTCTTC. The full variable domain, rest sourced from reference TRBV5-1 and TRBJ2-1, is KAGVTQTPRYLIKTRGQQVTLSCSPISGHRSVSWYQQTPGQGLQFLFEYFSETQRNKGNFPGRFSGRQFSNSRSEMNVSTLELGDSALYLCASSLAGTSGKNEQFFGPGTRLTVL.

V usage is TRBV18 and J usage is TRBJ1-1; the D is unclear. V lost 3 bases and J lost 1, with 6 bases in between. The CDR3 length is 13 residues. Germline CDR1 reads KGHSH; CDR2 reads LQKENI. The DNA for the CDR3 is TGTGCCAGCTCACCGGTCGGGAACACTGAAGCTTTCTTT. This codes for CASSPVGNTEAFF.

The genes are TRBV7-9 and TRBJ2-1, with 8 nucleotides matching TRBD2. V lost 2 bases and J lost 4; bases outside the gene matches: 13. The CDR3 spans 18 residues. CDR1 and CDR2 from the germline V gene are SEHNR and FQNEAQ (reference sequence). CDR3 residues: CASSLRGAAAGGYNEQFF. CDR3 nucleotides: TGTGCCAGCAGCTTAAGAGGGGCAGCCGCGGGAGGATACAATGAGCAGTTCTTC.

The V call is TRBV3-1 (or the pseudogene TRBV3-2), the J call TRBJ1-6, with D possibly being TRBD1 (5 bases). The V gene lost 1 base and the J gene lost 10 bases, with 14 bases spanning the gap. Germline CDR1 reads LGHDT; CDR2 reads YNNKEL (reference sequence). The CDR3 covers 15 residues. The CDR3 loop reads CASSQGVQVGSPLHF. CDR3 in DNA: TGTGCCAGCAGCCAAGGGGTACAGGTGGGCTCACCCCTCCACTTT.

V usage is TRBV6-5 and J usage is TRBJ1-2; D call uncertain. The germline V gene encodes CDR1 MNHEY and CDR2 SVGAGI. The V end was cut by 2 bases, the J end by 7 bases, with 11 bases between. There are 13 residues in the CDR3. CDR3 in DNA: TGTGCCAGCAGTTACGGGCAGGCCGCTGGCTACACCTTC. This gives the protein CASSYGQAAGYTF.

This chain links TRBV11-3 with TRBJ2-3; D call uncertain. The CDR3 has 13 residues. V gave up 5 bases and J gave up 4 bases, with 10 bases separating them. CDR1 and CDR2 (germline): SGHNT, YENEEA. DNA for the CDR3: TGTGCCAGCAGCCCCTTCCCGGCAGATACGCAGTATTTT. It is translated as CASSPFPADTQYF. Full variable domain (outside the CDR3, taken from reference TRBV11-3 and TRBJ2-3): EAGVVQSPRYKIIEKKQPVAFWCNPISGHNTLYWYLQNLGQGPELLIRYENEEAVDDSQLPKDRFSAERLKGVDSTLKIQPAELGDSAVYLCASSPFPADTQYFGPGTRLTVL.

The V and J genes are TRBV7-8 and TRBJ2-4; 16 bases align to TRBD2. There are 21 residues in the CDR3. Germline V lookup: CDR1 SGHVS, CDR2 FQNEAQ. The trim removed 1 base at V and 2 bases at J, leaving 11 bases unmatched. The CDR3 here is CASSLEGPGTSGRASKNIQYF. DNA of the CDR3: TGTGCCAGCAGCTTAGAGGGCCCCGGGACTAGCGGGAGGGCCTCCAAAAACATTCAGTACTTC.